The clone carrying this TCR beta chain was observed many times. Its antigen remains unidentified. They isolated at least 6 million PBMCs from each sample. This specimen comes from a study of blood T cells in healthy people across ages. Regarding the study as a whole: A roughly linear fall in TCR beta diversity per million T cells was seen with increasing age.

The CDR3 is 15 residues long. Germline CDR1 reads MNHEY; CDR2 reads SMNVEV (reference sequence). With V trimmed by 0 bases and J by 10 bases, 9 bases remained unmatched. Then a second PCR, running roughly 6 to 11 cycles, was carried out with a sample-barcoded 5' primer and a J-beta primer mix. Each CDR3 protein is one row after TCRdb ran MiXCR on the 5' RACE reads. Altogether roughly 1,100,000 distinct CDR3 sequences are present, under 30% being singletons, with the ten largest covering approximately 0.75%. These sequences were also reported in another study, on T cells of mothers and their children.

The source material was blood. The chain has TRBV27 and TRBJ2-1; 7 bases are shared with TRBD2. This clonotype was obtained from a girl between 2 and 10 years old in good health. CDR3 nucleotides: TGTGCCAGCAGTTTATCGGGCGGGAGTGGTCACGAGCAGTTCTTC. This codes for CASSLSGGSGHEQFF.